This T cell receptor (beta chain) was profiled in a study of human T cells and chemical hapten exposure. This clonotype appeared a few times. V lost 5 bases, J lost 9 bases, and 8 bases stayed unmatched. CDR3 size: 16 residues. Time point given: patch test 2, 6 weeks after DPC sensitization. Treatment described: therapeutic diphenylcyclopropenone sensitization with weekly scalp DPC. At every patch-test visit, blood was drawn before the patch test was applied. In the authors' methods: Samples contained a median of 95,638 TCRs, with a range of about 23,224 to 700,000. TCRdb re-called the RACE reads through MiXCR, storing one row per CDR3 protein. The V and J calls shown here were made by TCRdb, not taken from the authors' results. Of about 100,000 distinct CDR3 sequences in the sample, approximately 10% were seen once.

The gene calls are TRBV12-3 or TRBV12-4 and TRBJ2-1, with 15 positions matching TRBD2. The receptor was isolated from a woman between 40 and 55 years old with alopecia areata. Some clones in this sample may be carry-over from other donors' samples. Sequenced material: whole blood, taken in connection with sensitization to the hapten diphenylcyclopropenone (DPC). Written as DNA, the CDR3 is TGTGCCAGCAGTCCCGGGACTAGCGGGGGGTCAGTTGAGCAGTTCTTC. Translation gives CASSPGTSGGSVEQFF.